This T cell receptor beta chain stems from a study of T cell responses to AZD1222 COVID-19 vaccine. Study-wide results and caveats: Only a handful of AZD1222 recipients, roughly six in all, had baseline seropositivity.

Unmatched junction bases numbered 7, after V lost 10 bases and J lost 8 bases. This CDR3 is built from 13 residues. Per germline, CDR1 KGHDR and CDR2 SFDVKD. Points on this clone: Its antigen is as yet unknown.

Profiling relied on immunoSEQ multiplex PCR, and the TCRdb table lists in-frame clones only, not all of them. The sample yields some 82,000 clones, about 90% seen once. This rearrangement joins TRBV24-1 to TRBJ1-4; 9 positions match TRBD1. The starting material was peripheral blood, obtained on day 0 of AZD1222 vaccination. The TCR originated in an adult in good health. CDR3 nucleotide sequence: TGTGCCACGCAGGGACAGGGAAGGGAAAAACTGTTTTTT. Translating it yields CATQGQGREKLFF.